The sequence of this T cell receptor (beta chain) was determined in a study of post-analysis software for immune sequencing data. Across the whole study: Some patients lacked subtype; others had relapsing-remitting, secondary progressive or progressive-relapsing disease.

TCR beta libraries were prepared from cDNA with unique molecular identifiers. A few hundred thousand cDNA molecules were obtained from approximately 0.91 to 9.4 million T cells. TCRdb itself ran the PCR reads through MiXCR, one entry per CDR3 protein. Of over 250,000 distinct CDR3 sequences listed, about 40% were seen once; the top ten hold roughly 4.8%. Regarding this clonotype: The target antigen is unknown.

The CDR3 loop spans 14 amino acids. V lost 6 bases to trimming and J lost 1 base, with 9 bases between them. Germline V gene lookup returns CDR1 MDHEN and CDR2 SYDVKM. Findings and caveats of the study: Among multiple sclerosis patients, normalized Chao1 diversity was significantly below that of controls. Patients showed TRBV5-6, TRBV5-1 and TRBV20-1 among 4 or 5 TRBV segments more frequent than in controls.

Sequencing input: blood. This TCR came from a girl aged 10 to 17 with multiple sclerosis. V and J are TRBV28 and TRBJ2-2, with D uncertain. The CDR3 DNA follows: TGTGCCAGCAGAACGGACGGGAACACCGGGGAGCTGTTTTTT. Translated: CASRTDGNTGELFF.